Below are 6 T cell receptor beta chains sequenced from a single sample in a study of T cells after yellow fever vaccination. TCRdb fed the 5' RACE reads into MiXCR, producing one record per CDR3 protein. The sample lists more than 300,000 distinct CDR3 sequences, roughly 6.8% occurring once. This sample comprised PBMCs, obtained around 45 days after the first yellow fever vaccination. These receptors were obtained from a man aged 18 to 29 who received the YFV17D yellow fever vaccine.

The chain couples TRBV7-3 to TRBJ2-5; D gene ambiguous. Trimming removed 5 bases at V and 5 bases at J, with 12 bases between. The CDR3 is 13 residues long. Germline CDR1 reads SGHTA; CDR2 reads FQGTGA. The CDR3 spells CASSKDPEETQYF. The CDR3 coding sequence is TGTGCCAGCAGCAAGGACCCGGAGGAGACCCAGTACTTC.

In this sample, this clonotype turned up many times. J is TRBJ2-7 and V is TRBV3-1; D is undetermined. Trimming pared 2 bases from V and 3 bases from J, leaving 14 bases between. The CDR3 sequence is 15 residues long. The germline V gene has CDR1 LGHDT and CDR2 YNNKEL (reference sequence). CDR3 DNA: TGTGCCAGCAGCCAAACCCTTTCAACCGTCTACGAGCAGTACTTC. Protein sequence: CASSQTLSTVYEQYF.

V and J are TRBV5-1 and TRBJ2-7, with D perhaps matching TRBD1 (6 bases). Trimming removed 4 bases from V and 2 bases from J, with 16 bases in between. The CDR3 has 15 residues. Germline values: CDR1 SGHRS, CDR2 YFSETQ. The CDR3 here is CASSLSGTPTYEQYF. The CDR3, as DNA: TGCGCCAGCAGCCTATCCGGGACACCTACCTACGAGCAGTACTTC.

This clonotype was recorded at least ten times. The rearrangement uses TRBV30 and TRBJ1-1; 7 bases fit TRBD1. V shed 6 bases, J shed 4 bases, and the junction held 8 bases outside the gene matches. Germline lookup yields CDR1 GTSNPN and CDR2 SVGIG (reference sequence). This CDR3 is 13 amino acids long. The CDR3 coding sequence is TGTGCCTGTTCGACAGGGCCTTTCACTGAAGCTTTCTTT. Translating gives CACSTGPFTEAFF.

In this sample, this clonotype turned up a few times. This chain links TRBV28 with TRBJ2-1; 10 bases agree with TRBD1. V gave up 5 bases and J gave up 7 bases; unmatched junction bases: 8. CDR1 and CDR2 (germline): MDHEN, SYDVKM. The CDR3 loop spans 15 amino acids. CDR3 nucleotide sequence: TGTGCCAGCAGTCTCGCCGGGACAGGGGAGAATGAGCAGTTCTTC. Translation gives CASSLAGTGENEQFF.

The chain uses TRBV2 and TRBJ2-3; D not resolved. This CDR3 has 15 amino acids. Deletions cut 1 base from V and 2 bases from J, with 10 bases between. CDR1 and CDR2 from the germline V gene are SNHLY and FYNNEI. CDR3 sequence reads: CASSEEWQPTDTQYF. CDR3 in DNA: TGTGCCAGCAGTGAAGAGTGGCAGCCCACAGATACGCAGTATTTT.